This entry lists 32 T cell receptor beta chains sequenced from one sample in a study of T cell responses to AZD1222 COVID-19 vaccine. Profiled with immunoSEQ multiplex PCR; TCRdb holds only in-frame clones, not every one. The sample lists tens of thousands of clones; 70% to 90% were seen once. This sample comprised peripheral blood, obtained on day 0 of AZD1222 vaccination. These receptor sequences come from an adult in good health.

V and J are TRBV7-2 and TRBJ2-3; the D gene is possibly TRBD2 (5 bases). The length of the CDR3 is 15 residues. Germline lookup yields CDR1 SGHTA and CDR2 FQGNSA. Trimming pared 6 bases from V and 0 bases from J, leaving 13 bases between. The CDR3 DNA follows: TGTGCCAGCAGTCCAGACTACCTTAGCACAGATACGCAGTATTTT. Translating gives CASSPDYLSTDTQYF.

This sequence joins TRBV5-1 and TRBJ2-3; 11 bases align to TRBD1. CDR3 size: 16 residues. Losses at the gene ends were 1 base for V and 10 bases for J; bases not matched to a gene: 11. CDR1 SGHRS and CDR2 YFSETQ come from the germline V gene. Written as DNA, the CDR3 is TGCGCCAGCAGCTTGTCCCCCGGGACAGGGGGGGGTGCGCAGTATTTT. Protein: CASSLSPGTGGGAQYF. Based on the CDR3 plus reference TRBV5-1 and TRBJ2-3, the full variable domain is KAGVTQTPRYLIKTRGQQVTLSCSPISGHRSVSWYQQTPGQGLQFLFEYFSETQRNKGNFPGRFSGRQFSNSRSEMNVSTLELGDSALYLCASSLSPGTGGGAQYFGPGTRLTVL.

The chain couples TRBV3-1 (or the pseudogene TRBV3-2) to TRBJ1-1; no clear D gene. This CDR3 region has 14 residues. V was clipped by 4 bases and J by 0 bases, with 9 bases between them. The germline gives CDR1 LGHDT, CDR2 YNNKEL (reference sequence). The CDR3 loop is CASSPDPVNTEAFF. For the CDR3, the DNA is TGTGCCAGCAGCCCCGATCCCGTGAACACTGAAGCTTTCTTT.

The chain has TRBV28 and TRBJ2-7; D gene uncertain. CDR1 and CDR2 (germline): MDHEN, SYDVKM. CDR3 length: 13 amino acids. V lost 6 bases and J lost 5, with 14 bases in between. The CDR3 spells CASRPARSHEQYF. For the CDR3, the DNA is TGTGCCAGCAGACCTGCCAGGAGCCACGAGCAGTACTTC.

The chain uses TRBV2 and TRBJ2-5, with TRBD2 matching over 7 bases. The CDR3 covers 14 residues. From germline, CDR1 is SNHLY and CDR2 FYNNEI. The V and J ends lost 6 bases and 5 bases, in that order; junction bases with no gene match: 9. As DNA, the CDR3 is TGTGCCAGCAGCTCTCAGCGGGGTCGGGAGACCCAGTACTTC. Protein: CASSSQRGRETQYF. The full variable domain, with the rest looked up from reference TRBV2 and TRBJ2-5, is EPEVTQTPSHQVTQMGQEVILRCVPISNHLYFYWYRQILGQKVEFLVSFYNNEISEKSEIFDDQFSVERPDGSNFTLKIRSTKLEDSAMYFCASSSQRGRETQYFGPGTRLLVL.

The V call is TRBV24-1, the J call TRBJ1-2; no reliable D call. Trimming took 4 bases from V and 2 from J, leaving 10 bases between them. The germline gives CDR1 KGHDR, CDR2 SFDVKD. This CDR3 spans 14 amino acids. Here the CDR3 reads CATSDYGLNYGYTF. CDR3 bases: TGTGCCACCAGTGACTATGGACTGAACTATGGCTACACCTTC.

The genes are TRBV29-1 and TRBJ2-7; TRBD2 agrees at 9 bases. V lost 3 bases to trimming and J lost 2 bases; unmatched junction nucleotides: 5. The CDR3 loop spans 14 amino acids. The V gene's germline CDR1 is SQVTM and CDR2 ANQGSEA. This CDR3 is CSVDGGRAPYEQYF. As DNA, the CDR3 is TGCAGCGTTGACGGCGGGAGGGCCCCCTACGAGCAGTACTTC.

The V call is TRBV4-2, the J call TRBJ1-3; no firm D call. The ends were cut back, 1 base at V and 5 bases at J, with 12 bases in the middle. CDR3 length: 15 residues. CDR1 and CDR2 from the germline V gene are LGHNA and YNFKEQ. The CDR3 protein is CASSQAAVGRNTIYF. In nucleotides, the CDR3 is TGTGCCAGCAGCCAAGCGGCAGTAGGTCGAAACACCATATATTTT.

This clone occurred a few times. CDR3 DNA sequence: TGCGCCAGCAGCCAATATTCGGGGGTGAACACTGAAGCTTTCTTT. Translation gives CASSQYSGVNTEAFF. This chain links TRBV4-3 with TRBJ1-1, with D possibly being TRBD1 (5 bases). Trimming shortened V by 2 bases and J by 0 bases, and 10 bases separated the two germline ends. There are 15 residues in the CDR3. Germline CDR1 and CDR2: LGHNA and YSLEER.

V is TRBV3-1 (or the pseudogene TRBV3-2) and J is TRBJ2-3, with a tentative D call TRBD2 (5 bases). Trimming took 0 bases from V and 4 from J, leaving 17 bases between them. This CDR3 spans 17 amino acids. Per the germline V gene, CDR1 is LGHDT and CDR2 is YNNKEL (reference sequence). The CDR3 spells CASSQEGSSFPADTQYF. CDR3 bases: TGTGCCAGCAGCCAAGAGGGGTCTAGCTTCCCTGCAGATACGCAGTATTTT.

This chain links TRBV5-1 with TRBJ1-1; D may be TRBD1 (5 bases). Per the germline V gene, CDR1 is SGHRS and CDR2 is YFSETQ. Trimming stripped 4 bases from V and 2 bases from J, with 12 bases between. This CDR3 is built from 14 residues. The CDR3 loop reads CASSPGTANTEAFF. CDR3 nucleotides: TGCGCCAGCAGCCCAGGGACGGCCAACACTGAAGCTTTCTTT.

The chain recombines TRBV28 with TRBJ1-1, with D possibly TRBD1 on 6 matching bases. Trimming pared 7 bases from V and 0 bases from J, leaving 15 bases between. CDR3 length: 15 residues. Looked up from germline, CDR1 is MDHEN and CDR2 is SYDVKM. Here the CDR3 DNA reads TGTGCCAGCACCCTAAGGACAGAGATGAACACTGAAGCTTTCTTT. Its translation: CASTLRTEMNTEAFF.

This rearrangement joins TRBV29-1 to TRBJ1-2, with 7 bases matching TRBD1. Unmatched junction bases numbered 6, after V lost 4 bases and J lost 4 bases. CDR3 length equals 13 residues. CDR1 and CDR2 (germline): SQVTM, ANQGSEA. The CDR3 sequence: CSVGAGTAYGYTF. CDR3 sequence (DNA): TGCAGCGTTGGAGCCGGGACAGCCTATGGCTACACCTTC.

The J gene is TRBJ1-4, the V gene TRBV9, with TRBD1 matching over 8 bases. Per the germline V gene, CDR1 is SGDLS and CDR2 is YYNGEE. The V segment lost 1 base and the J segment 7 bases; nucleotides outside the gene matches: 6. The CDR3 is made up of 15 amino acids. The CDR3 nucleotides are TGTGCCAGCAGCGTAACAGGGGGTGAGGGTGAAAAACTGTTTTTT. This encodes CASSVTGGEGEKLFF.

The J gene is TRBJ2-3, the V gene TRBV4-3; 13 bases agree with TRBD2. The CDR3 spans 16 residues. The V gene's germline CDR1 is LGHNA and CDR2 YSLEER. After removal of 0 bases from V and 5 bases from J, the junction contained 2 bases not matched to a gene. Written as DNA, the CDR3 is TGCGCCAGCAGCCAAGAACGGACTAGCGGGGGAGATACGCAGTATTTT. It encodes CASSQERTSGGDTQYF.

The rearrangement links TRBV5-1 to TRBJ2-3; D is ambiguous. The V end lost 0 bases, the J end lost 1 base, and 9 bases lay between the germline ends. There are 15 residues in the CDR3. The V gene's germline CDR1 is SGHRS and CDR2 YFSETQ. Written as DNA, the CDR3 is TGCGCCAGCAGCTTGGCAGTTAGTGGCACAGATACGCAGTATTTT. Translated: CASSLAVSGTDTQYF.

This clone was recorded a few times. CDR3 sequence: CASSLDRYEQYF. The CDR3 DNA follows: TGTGCCAGCAGCTTAGATCGGTACGAGCAGTACTTC. The rearrangement links TRBV11-2 to TRBJ2-7; D not resolved. Trimming cost V 0 bases and J 4 bases, with 4 bases left between them. This CDR3 is 12 amino acids long. Germline CDR1 reads SGHAT; CDR2 reads FQNNGV.

This sequence joins TRBV6-2 or TRBV6-3 and TRBJ1-2, with unresolved D. Per the germline V gene, CDR1 is MNHEY and CDR2 is SVGEGT. Between the trimmed V and J ends, which lost 5 bases and 2 bases, there was a span of 12 bases. This CDR3 is built from 14 residues. CDR3 protein: CASSDPGPNYGYTF. For the CDR3, the DNA is TGTGCCAGCAGTGACCCTGGACCGAACTATGGCTACACCTTC.

The rearrangement links TRBV7-3 to TRBJ2-1; D tentatively fits TRBD1 or TRBD2 (6 bases each). This CDR3 is built from 14 residues. The germline gives CDR1 SGHTA, CDR2 FQGTGA. Trimming removed 2 bases from V and 5 bases from J, with 10 bases in between. CDR3 sequence: CASSLFGGHNEQFF. Here the CDR3 DNA reads TGTGCCAGCAGCTTATTCGGGGGCCACAATGAGCAGTTCTTC.

The chain combines TRBV5-1 with TRBJ1-2; D ambiguous. CDR1 is SGHRS, CDR2 YFSETQ, per germline. V lost 5 bases to trimming and J lost 2 bases, with 10 bases between them. The CDR3 extends over 13 amino acids. In nucleotides, the CDR3 is TGCGCCAGCAGTTACACAGAGAACTATGGCTACACCTTC. It specifies CASSYTENYGYTF.

This rearrangement joins TRBV28 to TRBJ1-1; D is possibly TRBD1 (5 bases). The CDR3 covers 12 residues. The V end was cut by 3 bases, the J end by 5 bases, with 7 bases between. In germline, CDR1 is MDHEN, CDR2 SYDVKM. CDR3 in amino acids: CASSFGGTEAFF. DNA of the CDR3: TGTGCCAGCAGTTTTGGGGGTACTGAAGCTTTCTTT.

This chain uses TRBV5-5 with TRBJ1-1; D is ambiguous. From germline, CDR1 is SGHKS and CDR2 YYEKEE (reference sequence). The V end was cut by 0 bases, the J end by 1 base, with 10 bases between. This CDR3 is built from 15 residues. The CDR3 spells CASSLGPLANTEAFF. The DNA for the CDR3 is TGTGCCAGCAGCTTGGGACCCTTAGCGAACACTGAAGCTTTCTTT.

V usage is TRBV27 and J usage is TRBJ1-2; a weak D match, TRBD1 (6 bases). V lost 0 bases, J lost 8 bases, and 10 bases lay in between. Germline V gives CDR1 MNHEY, CDR2 SMNVEV (reference sequence). The CDR3 totals 13 residues. CDR3 sequence: CASSLSKGGGYTF. Written as DNA, the CDR3 is TGTGCCAGCAGTTTATCTAAGGGGGGCGGCTACACCTTC.

V gene TRBV2 combines with J gene TRBJ1-5; D is unclear. This CDR3 spans 16 amino acids. In germline, CDR1 is SNHLY, CDR2 FYNNEI. Trimming took off 0 bases at V and 1 base at J, with 10 bases between the two ends. The CDR3, as DNA: TGTGCCAGCAGTGAAGCGGCTAGACAAAGCAATCAGCCCCAGCATTTT. Protein: CASSEAARQSNQPQHF.

The rearrangement links TRBV18 to TRBJ1-1, with TRBD1 matching over 7 bases. CDR1 is KGHSH and CDR2 is LQKENI in the germline V gene. V dropped 3 bases and J dropped 1; count of bases not matched to a gene: 2. The CDR3 is 14 residues long. The DNA of the CDR3 is TGTGCCAGCTCACCCGACAGGGCGAACACTGAAGCTTTCTTT. Protein sequence: CASSPDRANTEAFF.

This clone was detected once. The genes are TRBV19 and TRBJ1-1; D remains ambiguous. Deletions cut 1 base from V and 3 bases from J, with 9 bases between. The V gene's germline CDR1 is LNHDA and CDR2 SQIVND (reference sequence). The CDR3 spans 14 residues. CDR3 nucleotides: TGTGCCAGTAGTATAGGAAAGGGAGACACTGAAGCTTTCTTT. Its protein is CASSIGKGDTEAFF.

This chain connects TRBV28 to TRBJ1-2; 11 nucleotides align to TRBD1. Germline V gives CDR1 MDHEN, CDR2 SYDVKM. This CDR3 contains 15 residues. The V gene end was trimmed by 5 bases and the J gene end by 2 bases; junction bases not matched to a gene: 4. The CDR3 region is CASSPRTGGNYGYTF. The CDR3 DNA reads TGTGCCAGCAGTCCACGGACAGGGGGCAACTATGGCTACACCTTC.

This chain joins TRBV21-1 and TRBJ2-5; the table gives TRBD1 as D, unverified against the DNA. TRBV21-1 counts as a pseudogene. The CDR3 is 13 amino acids. The CDR3 DNA follows: TGTGCCAGCAGCAAAGGGGCGAGAGAGACCCAGTACTTC. Encoded protein: CASSKGARETQYF.

The rearrangement joins TRBV5-4 to TRBJ1-1; TRBD1 might be the D (5 bases). The germline V gene has CDR1 SGHNT and CDR2 YYREEE (reference sequence). Trimming stripped 7 bases from V and 0 bases from J, with 13 bases between. The CDR3 extends over 14 amino acids. CDR3 in DNA: TGTGCCAGCGCCCAGCCGGGGCTGAACACTGAAGCTTTCTTT. Protein sequence: CASAQPGLNTEAFF.

CDR3 sequence reads: CASSRGTGLSETQYF. CDR3 in DNA: TGTGCCAGCAGCCGAGGGACAGGCCTCTCTGAGACCCAGTACTTC. This chain connects TRBV3-1 (or the pseudogene TRBV3-2) to TRBJ2-5; 8 positions match TRBD1. CDR1 is LGHDT, CDR2 YNNKEL, per germline (reference sequence). V gave up 4 bases and J gave up 5 bases; unmatched junction bases: 9. The CDR3 is 15 residues long.

This clone was picked up one time. The gene calls are TRBV18 and TRBJ1-4; D is unclear. With 5 bases removed from V and 8 bases from J, the gap between germline ends came to 12 bases. The CDR3 spans 13 residues. Germline CDR1 and CDR2: KGHSH and LQKENI. The chain's CDR3 is CASSGGLDEKLFF. In DNA, the CDR3 is TGTGCCAGCTCAGGAGGGCTCGACGAAAAACTGTTTTTT. Filled out from reference TRBV18 and TRBJ1-4, the complete variable domain reads NAGVMQNPRHLVRRRGQEARLRCSPMKGHSHVYWYRQLPEEGLKFMVYLQKENIIDESGMPKERFSAEFPKEGPSILRIQQVVRGDSAAYFCASSGGLDEKLFFGSGTQLSVL.

The genes are TRBV7-2 and TRBJ2-1; 11 bases match TRBD1. The CDR3 is 16 amino acids. V gave up 1 base and J gave up 7 bases; unmatched junction bases: 6. From germline, CDR1 is SGHTA and CDR2 FQGNSA. The CDR3, as DNA: TGTGCCAGCAGCTTAGGGACAGGGGGCGCGAGGAATGAGCAGTTCTTC. Protein product: CASSLGTGGARNEQFF.